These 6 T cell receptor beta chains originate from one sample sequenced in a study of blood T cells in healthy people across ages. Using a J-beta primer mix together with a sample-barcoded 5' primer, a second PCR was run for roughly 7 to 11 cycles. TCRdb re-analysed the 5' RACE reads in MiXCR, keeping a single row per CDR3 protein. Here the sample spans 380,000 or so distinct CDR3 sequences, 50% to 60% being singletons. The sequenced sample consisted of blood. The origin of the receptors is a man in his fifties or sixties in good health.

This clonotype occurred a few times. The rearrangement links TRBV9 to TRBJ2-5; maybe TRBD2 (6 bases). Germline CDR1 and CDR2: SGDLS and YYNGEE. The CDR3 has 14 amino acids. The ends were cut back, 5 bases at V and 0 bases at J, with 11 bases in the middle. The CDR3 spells CASSKRDYQETQYF. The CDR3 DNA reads TGTGCCAGCAGTAAACGGGACTACCAAGAGACCCAGTACTTC.

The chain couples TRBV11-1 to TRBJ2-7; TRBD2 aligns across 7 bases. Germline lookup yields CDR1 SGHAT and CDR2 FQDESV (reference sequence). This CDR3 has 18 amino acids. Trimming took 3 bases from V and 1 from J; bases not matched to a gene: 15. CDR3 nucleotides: TGTGCCAGCAGCTTCGGCGGGGGACTTACGCAGAGGTCCTACGAGCAGTACTTC. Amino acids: CASSFGGGLTQRSYEQYF.

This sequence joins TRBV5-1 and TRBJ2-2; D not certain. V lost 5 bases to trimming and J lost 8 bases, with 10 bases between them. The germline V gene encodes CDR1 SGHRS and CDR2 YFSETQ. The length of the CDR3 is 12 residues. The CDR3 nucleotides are TGCGCCAGCAGACTCGATGGGGGGGAGCTGTTTTTT. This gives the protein CASRLDGGELFF.

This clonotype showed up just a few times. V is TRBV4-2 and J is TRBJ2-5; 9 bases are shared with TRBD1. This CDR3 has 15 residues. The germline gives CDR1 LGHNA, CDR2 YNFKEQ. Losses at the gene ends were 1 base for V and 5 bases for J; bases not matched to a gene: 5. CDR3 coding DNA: TGTGCCAGCAGCCAAGGGGACAGGGACGGGGAGACCCAGTACTTC. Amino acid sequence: CASSQGDRDGETQYF.

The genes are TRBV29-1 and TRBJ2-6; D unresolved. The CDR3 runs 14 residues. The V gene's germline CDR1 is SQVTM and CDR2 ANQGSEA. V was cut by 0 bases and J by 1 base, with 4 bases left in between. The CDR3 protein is CSVEEGSGANVLTF. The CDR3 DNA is TGCAGCGTTGAAGAGGGGTCTGGGGCCAACGTCCTGACTTTC.

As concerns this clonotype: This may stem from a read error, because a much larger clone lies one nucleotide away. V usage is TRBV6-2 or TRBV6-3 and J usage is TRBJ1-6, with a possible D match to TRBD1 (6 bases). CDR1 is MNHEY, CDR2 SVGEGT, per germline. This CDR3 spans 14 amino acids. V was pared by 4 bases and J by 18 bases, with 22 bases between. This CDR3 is CASSLASLWTAHHF. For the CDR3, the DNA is TGTGCCAGCAGTTTAGCCTCCCTATGGACAGCTCACCACTTT.